This T cell receptor (beta chain) was identified in a study of spatial heterogeneity in lung cancer. Broader study findings: Expanded alpha and beta TCR counts within tumors tracked tumor mutation counts.

The CDR3 runs to 15 residues. Germline CDR1 is SGHRS and CDR2 is YFSETQ. Trimming cost V 2 bases and J 0 bases, with 10 bases left between them. Via MiXCR, TCRdb re-called the 5' RACE reads, giving one row per CDR3 protein. The sample includes 2,700 or so distinct CDR3 sequences, approximately 10% of them seen just once. By share, this clonotype ranks as medium-sized. No antigen is known for it. The time point was: sample taken at primary tumor resection. The donors, about 78 patients with untreated early-stage non-small cell lung cancer, provided the samples. Sequencing was performed on whole RNA extracted from tumor and nontumor lung tissue, or from frozen PBMC, and the material was left unsorted.

This rearrangement joins TRBV5-1 to TRBJ2-3; D could derive from TRBD1 or TRBD2 (5 bases each). The source of this sequence is a female donor with early-stage non-small cell lung cancer. The sequenced sample was lung tumor tissue, obtained at surgery. The CDR3 region is CASSFVGDSTDTQYF. CDR3 DNA: TGCGCCAGCAGCTTTGTGGGGGATAGCACAGATACGCAGTATTTT.